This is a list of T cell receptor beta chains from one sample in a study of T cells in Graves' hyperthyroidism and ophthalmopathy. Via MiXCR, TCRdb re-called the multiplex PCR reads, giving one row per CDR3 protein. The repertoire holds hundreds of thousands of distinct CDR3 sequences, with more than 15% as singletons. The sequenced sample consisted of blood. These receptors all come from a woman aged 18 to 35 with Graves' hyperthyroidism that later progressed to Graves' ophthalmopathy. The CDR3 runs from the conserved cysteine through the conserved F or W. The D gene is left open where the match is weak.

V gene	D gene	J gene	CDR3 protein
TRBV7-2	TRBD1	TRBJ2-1	CASSGNGQGFYNEQFF
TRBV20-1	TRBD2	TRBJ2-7	CSARGTGTSGTDEQYF
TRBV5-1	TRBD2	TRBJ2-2	CASSSPTSGVNTGELFF
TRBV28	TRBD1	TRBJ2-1	CASMSSTGYNEQFF
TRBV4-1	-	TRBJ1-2	CASSHPLGGRFYGYTF
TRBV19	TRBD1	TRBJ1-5	CASKGTGSQPQHF
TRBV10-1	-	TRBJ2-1	CASSEGGLGPHNEQFF
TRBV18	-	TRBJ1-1	CASHRANTEAFF
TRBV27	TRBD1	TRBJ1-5	CASSLSPTGGQPQHF
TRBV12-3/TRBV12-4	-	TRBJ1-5	CASSTRDTGLSNQPQHF
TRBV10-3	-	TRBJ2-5	CAISESARGGFQETQYF
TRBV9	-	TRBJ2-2	CASSVDMGANTGELFF
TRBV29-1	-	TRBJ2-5	CSVVEGRETQYF
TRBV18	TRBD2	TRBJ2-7	CASSPGLAGLYEQYF
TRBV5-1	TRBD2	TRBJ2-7	CASSFLTSGSSYEQYF
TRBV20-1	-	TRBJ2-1	CSASGVGSGHNEQFF
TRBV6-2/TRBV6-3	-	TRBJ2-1	CASSATLYNEQFF
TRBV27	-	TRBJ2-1	CASSLTGEGYNEQFF
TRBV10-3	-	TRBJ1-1	CAISQGTEAFF
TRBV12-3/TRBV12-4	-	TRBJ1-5	CAGGLGSNPQHF
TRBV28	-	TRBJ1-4	CASSFLVLSVANEKLFF
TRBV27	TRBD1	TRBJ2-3	CASMFAGTGKYTQYF